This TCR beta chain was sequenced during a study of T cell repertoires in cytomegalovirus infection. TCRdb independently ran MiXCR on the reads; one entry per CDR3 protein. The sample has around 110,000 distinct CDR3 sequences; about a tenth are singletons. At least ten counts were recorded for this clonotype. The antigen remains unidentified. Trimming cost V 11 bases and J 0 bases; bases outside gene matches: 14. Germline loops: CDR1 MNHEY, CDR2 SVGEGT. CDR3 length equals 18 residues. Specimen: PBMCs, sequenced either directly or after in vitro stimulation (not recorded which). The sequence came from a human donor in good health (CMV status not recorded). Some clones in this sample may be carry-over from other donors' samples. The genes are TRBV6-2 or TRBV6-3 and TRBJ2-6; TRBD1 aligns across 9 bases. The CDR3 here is CACSPGQGRSSGANVLTF. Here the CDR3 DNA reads TGTGCCTGCTCCCCGGGACAGGGAAGGAGCTCTGGGGCCAACGTCCTGACTTTC.